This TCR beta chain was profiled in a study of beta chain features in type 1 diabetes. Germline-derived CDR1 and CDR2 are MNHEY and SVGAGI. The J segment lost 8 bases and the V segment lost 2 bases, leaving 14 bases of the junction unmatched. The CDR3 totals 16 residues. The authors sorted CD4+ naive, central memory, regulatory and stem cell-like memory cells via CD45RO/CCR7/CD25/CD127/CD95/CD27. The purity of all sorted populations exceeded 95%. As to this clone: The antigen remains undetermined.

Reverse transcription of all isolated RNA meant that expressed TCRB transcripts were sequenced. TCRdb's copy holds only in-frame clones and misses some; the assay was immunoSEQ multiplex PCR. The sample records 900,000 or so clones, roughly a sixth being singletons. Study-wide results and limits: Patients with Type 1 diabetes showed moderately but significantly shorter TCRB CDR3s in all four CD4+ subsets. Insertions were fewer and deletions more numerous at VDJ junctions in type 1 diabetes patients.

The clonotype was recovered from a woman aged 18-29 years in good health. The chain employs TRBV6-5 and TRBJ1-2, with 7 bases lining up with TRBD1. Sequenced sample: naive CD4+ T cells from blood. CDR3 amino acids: CASSYGPYRGGGGYTF. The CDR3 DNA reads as TGTGCCAGCAGTTACGGACCTTACAGGGGAGGAGGAGGCTACACCTTC.